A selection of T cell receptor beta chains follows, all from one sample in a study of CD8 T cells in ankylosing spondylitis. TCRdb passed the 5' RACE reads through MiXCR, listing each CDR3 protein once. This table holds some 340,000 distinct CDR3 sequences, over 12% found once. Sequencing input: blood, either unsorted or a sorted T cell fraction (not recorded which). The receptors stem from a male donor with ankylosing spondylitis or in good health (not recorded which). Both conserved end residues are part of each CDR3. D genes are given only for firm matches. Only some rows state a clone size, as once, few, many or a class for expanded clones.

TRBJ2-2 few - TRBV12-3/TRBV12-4 CASRGGQGGTGELFF TGTGCCAGCAGGGGGGGGCAGGGAGGGACCGGGGAGCTGTTTTTT
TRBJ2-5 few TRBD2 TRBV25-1 CASRTSGQRETQYF TGTGCCAGCAGGACTAGCGGACAGAGGGAGACCCAGTACTTC
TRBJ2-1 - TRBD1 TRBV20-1 CSARGTGLANEQFF TGCAGTGCTAGGGGGACAGGTCTGGCCAATGAGCAGTTCTTC
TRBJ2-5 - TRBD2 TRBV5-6 CASNEPGLVKSQYF TGTGCCAGCAACGAACCGGGACTAGTGAAGAGCCAGTACTTC
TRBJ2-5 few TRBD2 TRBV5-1 CASSRNLAGYQETQYF TGCGCCAGCAGCCGGAACCTAGCGGGGTACCAAGAGACCCAGTACTTC
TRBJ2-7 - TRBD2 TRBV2 CASSALAGGNEQYF TGTGCCAGCAGTGCTCTAGCGGGGGGGAATGAGCAGTACTTC
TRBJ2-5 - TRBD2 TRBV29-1 CSVGGLAVETQYF TGCAGCGTTGGGGGACTAGCGGTAGAGACCCAGTACTTC
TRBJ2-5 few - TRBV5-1 CASKWNQETQYF TGCGCCAGCAAATGGAACCAAGAGACCCAGTACTTC
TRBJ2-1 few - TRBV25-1 CASKTRDELNNEQFF TGTGCCAGTAAAACCCGGGACGAATTAAACAATGAGCAGTTCTTC
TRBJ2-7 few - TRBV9 CASSVDPGDTYEQYF TGTGCCAGCAGCGTAGACCCAGGGGATACCTACGAGCAGTACTTC